This section outlines one T cell receptor (beta chain) sequence together with its context. What it recognizes is unknown. A J-beta primer mix and a sample-barcoded 5' primer were used in a second PCR of about 7 to 12 cycles. TCRdb ran MiXCR on the 5' RACE reads and lists one entry per CDR3 protein. The sample holds about 1,500,000 distinct CDR3 sequences, approximately 30% seen once. These data are taken from a study of blood T cells in healthy people across ages. There are 13 residues in the CDR3. V lost 2 bases, J lost 7 bases, and 13 bases lay in between. Germline loops: CDR1 SGHRS, CDR2 YFSETQ. Study-wide findings and caveats: Getting older went along with TCR beta diversity per million T cells dropping roughly linearly. PBMCs were not sorted, which prevented a conclusive comparison of naive versus antigen-experienced cells.

Sequencing was performed on blood. The rearrangement links TRBV5-1 to TRBJ2-7; the D gene is possibly TRBD1 (6 bases). This TCR came from a woman in her twenties or thirties in good health. The CDR3 DNA reads as TGCGCCAGCAGCTTCGGGGACATCAATGAGCAGTACTTC. It translates to CASSFGDINEQYF.